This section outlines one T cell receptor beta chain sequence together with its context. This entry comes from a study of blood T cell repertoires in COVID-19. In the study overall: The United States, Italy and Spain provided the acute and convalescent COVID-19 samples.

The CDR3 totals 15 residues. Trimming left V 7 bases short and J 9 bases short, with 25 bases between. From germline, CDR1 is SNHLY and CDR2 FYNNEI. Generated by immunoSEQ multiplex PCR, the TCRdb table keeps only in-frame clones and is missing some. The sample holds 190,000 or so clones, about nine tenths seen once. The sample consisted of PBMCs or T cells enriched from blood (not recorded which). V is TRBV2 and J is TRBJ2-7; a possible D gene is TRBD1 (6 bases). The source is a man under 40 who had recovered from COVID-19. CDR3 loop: CASTLTTTRGSGQYF. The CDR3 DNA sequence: TGTGCCAGCACCTTGACCACTACTAGGGGGTCCGGGCAGTACTTC.